The 19 T cell receptor beta chains given below trace back to one sample, sequenced in a study of cytomegalovirus exposure and HLA in healthy donors. It was with 60 Vbeta and 13 Jbeta primers that the PCR ran. Some clones are missing from TCRdb's copy, which holds only in-frame ones; the method was immunoSEQ multiplex PCR. The sample includes just under 80,000 clones, 78% of them seen just once. The specimen was PBMCs. The receptors were sampled from a man aged 40-50 years in good health and CMV-seronegative.

V usage is TRBV6-1 and J usage is TRBJ2-3; 8 bases fit TRBD2. The CDR3 is 20 residues long. Germline values: CDR1 MNHNS, CDR2 SASEGT. V shed 2 bases, J shed 5 bases, and the junction held 21 bases outside the gene matches. The CDR3 DNA sequence: TGTGCCAGCAGTGAATCGGCAGGGGTTGCTCGGGACACTAGCGGAGATACGCAGTATTTT. It specifies CASSESAGVARDTSGDTQYF.

This chain links TRBV28 with TRBJ1-4, with TRBD1 as a possible D gene (6 bases). Germline assignment: CDR1 MDHEN and CDR2 SYDVKM. The CDR3 contains 14 residues. Between the trimmed V and J ends, which lost 3 bases and 6 bases, there was a span of 11 bases. CDR3 sequence (DNA): TGTGCCAGCAGTTTGGGGGCTAAAGATGAAAAACTGTTTTTT. Its translation is CASSLGAKDEKLFF.

The chain couples TRBV7-2 to TRBJ2-1; 12 positions match TRBD2. Germline V gene sequence: CDR1 SGHTA, CDR2 FQGNSA. The CDR3 is made up of 17 amino acids. The V gene end was trimmed by 5 bases and the J gene end by 2 bases; junction bases not matched to a gene: 7. In DNA, the CDR3 is TGTGCCAGCAGCGTACGACTAGCGGGAGATCCCTACAATGAGCAGTTCTTC. This gives the protein CASSVRLAGDPYNEQFF.

Comment on this clone: A read error may produce the germline difference seen at one junction end. The chain links TRBV29-1 to TRBJ1-4, with D hard to call. The CDR3 has 13 amino acids. CDR1 and CDR2 from the germline V gene are SQVTM and ANQGSEA. In nucleotides, the CDR3 is TGCAGCGTTGAAGAACTTCCTAAGGAAAAACTGTTTTTT. Translating gives CSVEELPKEKLFF.

The chain is built from TRBV7-9 and TRBJ2-1, with 8 bases matching TRBD2. CDR1 and CDR2 (germline): SEHNR, FQNEAQ (reference sequence). The CDR3 is made up of 15 amino acids. V gave up 0 bases and J gave up 7 bases; unmatched junction bases: 5. The CDR3 sequence: CASSLATSGGNEQFF. CDR3 sequence (DNA): TGTGCCAGCAGCTTAGCCACTAGCGGAGGGAATGAGCAGTTCTTC.

The chain couples TRBV6-5 to TRBJ2-1; tentative D call: TRBD2 (5 bases). Germline CDR1 reads MNHEY; CDR2 reads SVGAGI. Between the trimmed V and J ends, which lost 4 bases and 5 bases, there was a span of 12 bases. The CDR3 has 14 residues. CDR3 nucleotide sequence: TGTGCCAGCAGTTCCAGCGGCAGAGACAATGAGCAGTTCTTC. Protein sequence: CASSSSGRDNEQFF.

The chain is built from TRBV9 and TRBJ2-7; 10 bases map to TRBD2. The germline V gene has CDR1 SGDLS and CDR2 YYNGEE. V shed 0 bases and J 2 bases; nucleotides not matched to a gene: 2. This CDR3 has 15 residues. The CDR3 DNA follows: TGTGCCAGCAGCGTAGCGAGCGGGAGGGCCTACGAGCAGTACTTC. Translated, it gives CASSVASGRAYEQYF.

The V gene is TRBV6-5, the J gene TRBJ1-1, with 9 bases lining up with TRBD1. Germline values: CDR1 MNHEY, CDR2 SVGAGI. With 6 bases clipped from V and 8 bases from J, the junction kept 7 bases outside the gene matches. This CDR3 is 13 amino acids long. The CDR3 reads CASSRPGTGEAFF. The CDR3 region has the DNA TGTGCCAGCAGCCGACCCGGGACAGGGGAAGCTTTCTTT.

This clone was detected once. This chain links TRBV28 with TRBJ1-3; D is undetermined. Looked up from germline, CDR1 is MDHEN and CDR2 is SYDVKM. The CDR3 contains 15 residues. Trimming took off 2 bases at V and 0 bases at J, with 8 bases between the two ends. CDR3 DNA: TGTGCCAGCAGTTTACGAGTAACCTCTGGAAACACCATATATTTT. Translated, it gives CASSLRVTSGNTIYF.

CDR3 sequence: CASRTNVGGIPLNNIQYF. CDR3 coding DNA: TGTGCCAGTAGGACAAATGTGGGGGGAATCCCCCTAAACAACATTCAGTACTTC. The chain couples TRBV19 to TRBJ2-4; weak D call: TRBD2 (6 bases). V lost 6 bases to trimming and J lost 7 bases, with 28 bases between them. Germline assignment: CDR1 LNHDA and CDR2 SQIVND (reference sequence). This CDR3 is built from 18 residues.

This clone occurred once. The chain uses TRBV19 and TRBJ2-7, with 11 bases aligning to TRBD2. The ends lost 6 bases at V and 2 bases at J; junction bases unmatched: 6. The CDR3 length is 15 residues. Germline loops: CDR1 LNHDA, CDR2 SQIVND (reference sequence). Here the CDR3 reads CASSLLAGGTYEQYF. The CDR3 nucleotides read TGTGCCAGTAGCCTGCTAGCGGGAGGTACCTACGAGCAGTACTTC.

The gene calls are TRBV2 and TRBJ2-5, with 7 bases matching TRBD2. V shed 8 bases and J 5 bases; nucleotides not matched to a gene: 8. Germline lookup yields CDR1 SNHLY and CDR2 FYNNEI. The CDR3 is 13 residues long. The chain's CDR3 is CASSAGVWETQYF. CDR3 DNA: TGTGCCAGCTCGGCGGGAGTTTGGGAGACCCAGTACTTC.

This chain joins TRBV27 and TRBJ1-1; no firm D call. Germline values: CDR1 MNHEY, CDR2 SMNVEV (reference sequence). The CDR3 spans 15 residues. Deletions cut 3 bases from V and 4 bases from J, with 15 bases between. Here the CDR3 DNA reads TGTGCCAGCAGTTTGGTTTCGGCAGCGGGCACTGAAGCTTTCTTT. It translates to CASSLVSAAGTEAFF.

The gene calls are TRBV5-1 and TRBJ2-5; 8 bases align to TRBD1. Matching the DNA end better, TRBJ2-7 makes the J call doubtful. The germline V gene encodes CDR1 SGHRS and CDR2 YFSETQ. The CDR3 length is 14 residues. CDR3 sequence reads: CASSTGQGSYEQYF. The DNA for the CDR3 is TGCGCCAGCAGCACAGGACAGGGATCCTACGAGCAGTACTTC.

This clone has only a few counts. This rearrangement joins TRBV11-2 to TRBJ1-2, with D perhaps matching TRBD1 (6 bases). V was trimmed by 5 bases and J by 4 bases, leaving 23 bases between them. Per germline, CDR1 SGHAT and CDR2 FQNNGV. The length of the CDR3 is 17 residues. The CDR3 DNA follows: TGTGCCAGCAGCCAAACTTCGGCCGGGACACAGCGCTATGGCTACACCTTC. Protein sequence: CASSQTSAGTQRYGYTF.

V and J are TRBV4-3 and TRBJ2-3, with TRBD2 matching 11 bases. Germline V gene sequence: CDR1 LGHNA, CDR2 YSLEER. This CDR3 spans 18 amino acids. Trimming removed 0 bases from V and 0 bases from J; junction bases left unmatched: 5. The CDR3 here is CASSQEGTSGPSTDTQYF. CDR3 bases: TGCGCCAGCAGCCAAGAAGGGACTAGCGGCCCCAGCACAGATACGCAGTATTTT.

The CDR3 DNA follows: TGTGCCAGCAGTCCAGGGCATGGCTACACCTTC. It encodes CASSPGHGYTF. The genes are TRBV28 and TRBJ1-2, with D possibly matching TRBD1 (5 bases). Germline V CDR1 and CDR2: MDHEN, SYDVKM. The CDR3 loop spans 11 amino acids. Trimming removed 5 bases from V and 6 bases from J, with 7 bases in between.

This CDR3 reads CARRTGADSPLHF. For the CDR3, the DNA is TGTGCCCGTCGGACAGGGGCTGATTCACCCCTCCACTTT. This chain joins TRBV2 and TRBJ1-6; TRBD1 matches at 9 bases. V dropped 11 bases and J dropped 8; count of bases not matched to a gene: 7. The CDR3 covers 13 residues. Germline V lookup: CDR1 SNHLY, CDR2 FYNNEI.

Comment on this clone: Other DNA sequences within the sample encode an identical CDR3. This sequence joins TRBV5-4 and TRBJ1-1; TRBD1 matches 9 bases. CDR1 SGHNT and CDR2 YYREEE come from the germline V gene (reference sequence). CDR3 length equals 14 residues. V shed 4 bases and J 1 base; nucleotides not matched to a gene: 2. The CDR3 region is CASSPGQGNTEAFF. The CDR3 bases are TGTGCCAGCAGCCCGGGACAGGGGAACACTGAAGCTTTCTTT.